The 32 T cell receptor beta chains given below trace back to one sample, sequenced in a study of cytomegalovirus exposure and HLA in healthy donors. Use of 60 Vbeta and 13 Jbeta primers characterized the PCR. Sequencing used immunoSEQ multiplex PCR; TCRdb keeps in-frame clones, though not all of them. In the table there are roughly 190,000 clones, around 87% of which are singletons. Sequenced sample: PBMCs. Source of these receptors: a man younger than 45 in good health and CMV-seronegative.

Here the CDR3 DNA reads TGTGCCAGCATGAATAGTCCCGATAGCAATCAGCCCCAGCATTTT. It yields the protein CASMNSPDSNQPQHF. This rearrangement joins TRBV6-5 to TRBJ1-5; D not certain. The ends were cut back, 7 bases at V and 0 bases at J, with 13 bases in the middle. The CDR3 is 15 residues long. Germline V lookup: CDR1 MNHEY, CDR2 SVGAGI.

The J gene is TRBJ2-7, the V gene TRBV6-5; maybe TRBD2 (6 bases). The CDR3 spans 14 residues. V was clipped by 2 bases and J by 7 bases, with 15 bases between them. Germline CDR1 reads MNHEY; CDR2 reads SVGAGI. CDR3 amino acids: CASSYRLDSGEQYF. The CDR3 region has the DNA TGTGCCAGCAGTTACAGACTAGACTCAGGGGAGCAGTACTTC.

The V call is TRBV2, the J call TRBJ2-6; D is uncertain. Per germline, CDR1 SNHLY and CDR2 FYNNEI. V lost 3 bases and J lost 4, with 10 bases in between. CDR3 length: 15 residues. The CDR3, as DNA: TGTGCCAGCAGTGACGGGTCGGAGGGGGCCAACGTCCTGACTTTC. Protein product: CASSDGSEGANVLTF.

The rearrangement joins TRBV11-2 to TRBJ1-2; D is unresolved. The CDR3 totals 14 residues. Germline lookup yields CDR1 SGHAT and CDR2 FQNNGV. The V end lost 5 bases, the J end lost 5 bases, and 15 bases lay between the germline ends. The CDR3 region has the DNA TGTGCCAGCAGCCCTGCTTCGGTAATATATGGCTACACCTTC. Protein product: CASSPASVIYGYTF.

The rearrangement joins TRBV7-2 to TRBJ1-4; weak D call: TRBD1 (6 bases). This CDR3 contains 15 residues. The V gene lost 5 bases and the J gene lost 2 bases, with 12 bases spanning the gap. Germline V gene sequence: CDR1 SGHTA, CDR2 FQGNSA. CDR3 in amino acids: CASSPFTGTNEKLFF. The DNA of the CDR3 is TGTGCCAGCAGCCCTTTCACAGGGACTAATGAAAAACTGTTTTTT. The full variable domain, its missing parts supplied by reference TRBV7-2 and TRBJ1-4, is GAGVSQSPSNKVTEKGKDVELRCDPISGHTALYWYRQSLGQGLEFLIYFQGNSAPDKSGLPSDRFSAERTGGSVSTLTIQRTQQEDSAVYLCASSPFTGTNEKLFFGSGTQLSVL.

The chain couples TRBV21-1 to TRBJ2-3; the tabulated D call, TRBD2, remains unverified against the DNA. TRBV21-1 is a pseudogene. The CDR3 consists of 17 residues. CDR3 loop: CASRIREGLATGDTQYF. In nucleotides, the CDR3 is TGTGCCAGCAGAATTCGTGAAGGACTGGCAACGGGAGATACGCAGTATTTT.

This clone was seen only a few times. V is TRBV10-3 and J is TRBJ1-1, with TRBD1 identical over 7 bases. The CDR3 extends over 13 amino acids. Unmatched junction bases numbered 5, after V lost 10 bases and J lost 0 bases. Germline V gene data show CDR1 as ENHRY and CDR2 as SYGVKD. CDR3 protein: CATKGQVNTEAFF. CDR3 coding DNA: TGTGCCACCAAAGGACAGGTGAACACTGAAGCTTTCTTT.

The chain carries TRBV11-2 and TRBJ2-6; D unresolved. V was pared by 2 bases and J by 2 bases, with 7 bases between. The CDR3 runs to 15 residues. CDR1 SGHAT and CDR2 FQNNGV come from the germline V gene. For the CDR3, the DNA is TGTGCCAGCAGCTTAAGAGGTGCTGGGGCCAACGTCCTGACTTTC. It yields the protein CASSLRGAGANVLTF.

The gene calls are TRBV29-1 and TRBJ2-2, with 8 bases aligning to TRBD2. Germline V gene lookup returns CDR1 SQVTM and CDR2 ANQGSEA. Unmatched junction bases numbered 4, after V lost 6 bases and J lost 7 bases. There are 12 residues in the CDR3. The CDR3 loop is CSVQAGGGELFF. The CDR3 nucleotides read TGCAGCGTACAGGCGGGAGGCGGGGAGCTGTTTTTT.

This chain joins TRBV5-1 and TRBJ1-5; no clear D. This CDR3 is 14 amino acids long. Germline-derived CDR1 and CDR2 are SGHRS and YFSETQ. V dropped 1 base and J dropped 2 bases, with 7 bases sitting between them. The CDR3 nucleotides are TGCGCCAGCAGCTTGAGAGGTGGCAATCAGCCCCAGCATTTT. It translates to CASSLRGGNQPQHF. Full variable domain (missing parts from reference TRBV5-1 and TRBJ1-5): KAGVTQTPRYLIKTRGQQVTLSCSPISGHRSVSWYQQTPGQGLQFLFEYFSETQRNKGNFPGRFSGRQFSNSRSEMNVSTLELGDSALYLCASSLRGGNQPQHFGDGTRLSIL.

The chain combines TRBV6-5 with TRBJ2-7; the D gene is possibly TRBD2 (6 bases). V shed 4 bases and J shed 9 bases, with 19 bases lying between them. Germline values: CDR1 MNHEY, CDR2 SVGAGI. The CDR3 has 14 residues. The CDR3 spells CASSSRDSTRGQYF. CDR3 in DNA: TGTGCCAGCAGTTCCCGGGACTCTACCCGTGGGCAGTACTTC.

This clone was detected once. The chain joins TRBV5-5 to TRBJ1-1; D perhaps matches TRBD1 (5 bases). Germline V lookup: CDR1 SGHKS, CDR2 YYEKEE (reference sequence). V was trimmed by 1 base and J by 7 bases, leaving 14 bases between them. This CDR3 has 14 amino acids. CDR3 sequence (DNA): TGTGCCAGCAGCTTGTACTTAGGGGATCATGAAGCTTTCTTT. Residues: CASSLYLGDHEAFF. Full variable domain (outside the CDR3, taken from reference TRBV5-5 and TRBJ1-1): DAGVTQSPTHLIKTRGQQVTLRCSPISGHKSVSWYQQVLGQGPQFIFQYYEKEERGRGNFPDRFSARQFPNYSSELNVNALLLGDSALYLCASSLYLGDHEAFFGQGTRLTVV.

The CDR3, as DNA: TGTGCCTGGAGTTACACAGGGGCCGGATCCTACAATGAGCAGTTCTTC. Translation gives CAWSYTGAGSYNEQFF. The chain couples TRBV30 to TRBJ2-1; the match to TRBD1 covers 7 bases. V lost 2 bases, J lost 1 base, and 8 bases stayed unmatched. Germline CDR1 GTSNPN, CDR2 SVGIG (reference sequence). There are 16 residues in the CDR3.

This sequence joins TRBV27 and TRBJ1-2; 7 bases agree with TRBD1. V was pared by 6 bases and J by 8 bases, with 15 bases of the junction left unmatched. This CDR3 comprises 15 residues. Germline V CDR1 and CDR2: MNHEY, SMNVEV (reference sequence). In nucleotides, the CDR3 is TGTGCCAGCAGACGGCCGGGACAGCCTCCGGGAGGCTACACCTTC. This gives the protein CASRRPGQPPGGYTF.

The chain has TRBV6-1 and TRBJ2-7, with D possibly being TRBD1 (7 bases). Trimming pared 3 bases from V and 5 bases from J, leaving 14 bases between. CDR3 length: 14 amino acids. Germline V gene data show CDR1 as MNHNS and CDR2 as SASEGT. CDR3 residues: CASSDGRGVDEQYF. Here the CDR3 DNA reads TGTGCCAGCAGTGATGGCAGGGGGGTGGACGAGCAGTACTTC.

This clone was seen just once. The chain has TRBV28 and TRBJ1-3, with 8 bases that match TRBD1. The germline CDR1 and CDR2 sequences are MDHEN and SYDVKM. The CDR3 length is 14 residues. The junction had 2 bases not matched to a gene; V was cut back by 5 bases and J by 2 bases. This CDR3 reads CASSGQGTGNTIYF. The DNA for the CDR3 is TGTGCCAGCAGTGGACAGGGTACTGGAAACACCATATATTTT.

The rearrangement uses TRBV4-3 and TRBJ2-3, with TRBD2 as a possible D gene (5 bases). The CDR3 spans 15 residues. V dropped 0 bases and J dropped 2 bases, with 9 bases sitting between them. Germline CDR1 reads LGHNA; CDR2 reads YSLEER. The CDR3 DNA reads as TGCGCCAGCAGCCAAGATCCGCTAGCCACAGATACGCAGTATTTT. Translated: CASSQDPLATDTQYF.

This chain links TRBV5-1 with TRBJ1-4; no reliable D call. V gave up 6 bases and J gave up 8 bases, with 17 bases separating them. Germline loops: CDR1 SGHRS, CDR2 YFSETQ. The CDR3 is 14 amino acids. The CDR3 DNA follows: TGCGCCAGCAAAACTGGGCCAGAGAGCGAAAAACTGTTTTTT. Translating it yields CASKTGPESEKLFF.

This clone was counted a single time. J is TRBJ2-2 and V is TRBV29-1; D is perhaps TRBD2 (6 bases). This CDR3 has 14 amino acids. Germline V gene lookup returns CDR1 SQVTM and CDR2 ANQGSEA. V lost 6 bases and J lost 0, with 11 bases in between. The CDR3 protein is CSVSGGANTGELFF. The CDR3 coding sequence is TGCAGCGTCTCAGGAGGGGCGAACACCGGGGAGCTGTTTTTT.

The V and J genes are TRBV5-6 and TRBJ1-1; D perhaps matches TRBD1 (6 bases). Germline CDR1 and CDR2: SGHDT and YYEEEE. The CDR3 spans 18 residues. V lost 0 bases and J 1 base, leaving 19 bases between the germline ends. CDR3 nucleotide sequence: TGTGCCAGCAGCTTGGAGTTCGTGATTGGGACACAGAACACTGAAGCTTTCTTT. It yields the protein CASSLEFVIGTQNTEAFF.

The chain is built from TRBV28 and TRBJ2-1; the match to TRBD2 covers 16 bases. CDR1 and CDR2 (germline): MDHEN, SYDVKM. CDR3 length: 15 residues. The trim removed 6 bases at V and 8 bases at J, leaving 4 bases unmatched. This CDR3 is CASSHGTSGRDEQFF. The CDR3 DNA reads TGTGCCAGCAGCCACGGGACTAGCGGGAGGGATGAGCAGTTCTTC. The whole variable domain, remainder taken from reference TRBV28 and TRBJ2-1, is DVKVTQSSRYLVKRTGEKVFLECVQDMDHENMFWYRQDPGLGLRLIYFSYDVKMKEKGDIPEGYSVSREKKERFSLILESASTNQTSMYLCASSHGTSGRDEQFFGPGTRLTVL.

As concerns this clone: One end of the junction fails to match germline, which may point to a read error. The gene calls are TRBV7-9 and TRBJ2-6; D might be TRBD2 (6 bases). Germline V gene sequence: CDR1 SEHNR, CDR2 FQNEAQ (reference sequence). The CDR3 length is 19 residues. This CDR3 is CASSVGSSVFFSGANGLTF. CDR3 bases: TGTGCCAGCAGCGTCGGGAGCTCTGTGTTCTTCTCTGGGGCCAACGGCCTGACTTTC.

The V gene is TRBV19, the J gene TRBJ2-1; 7 nucleotides line up with TRBD2. Germline CDR1 and CDR2: LNHDA and SQIVND (reference sequence). Unmatched junction bases numbered 4, after V lost 2 bases and J lost 9 bases. The CDR3 length is 13 residues. The CDR3, as DNA: TGTGCCAGTAGTATATTAGGCGGGGGTGAGCAGTTCTTC. Its translation is CASSILGGGEQFF.

The CDR3 is CASSYVQNYGYTF. Written as DNA, the CDR3 is TGTGCCAGCAGTTATGTACAGAACTATGGCTACACCTTC. The chain carries TRBV6-6 and TRBJ1-2; no reliable D call. The CDR3 runs to 13 residues. Germline V CDR1 and CDR2: MNHNY, SVGAGI (reference sequence). V dropped 3 bases and J dropped 2 bases, with 7 bases sitting between them.

This sequence joins TRBV28 and TRBJ2-7; possibly TRBD1 for D (5 bases). Trimming removed 10 bases from V and 2 bases from J, with 12 bases in between. This CDR3 has 12 residues. The germline V gene has CDR1 MDHEN and CDR2 SYDVKM. The CDR3 reads CATTWGPYEQYF. DNA of the CDR3: TGTGCCACCACCTGGGGCCCCTACGAGCAGTACTTC.

This rearrangement joins TRBV28 to TRBJ2-3; a weak D match, TRBD2 (6 bases). The CDR3 length is 15 residues. Germline V gives CDR1 MDHEN, CDR2 SYDVKM. V gave up 6 bases and J gave up 7 bases, with 20 bases separating them. CDR3 in DNA: TGTGCCAGCAGGGAGGCGGGGCGCCGTTTGAATACGCAGTATTTT. The encoded protein is CASREAGRRLNTQYF.

The chain employs TRBV29-1 and TRBJ2-3; D is unclear. There are 12 residues in the CDR3. V was pared by 4 bases and J by 2 bases, with 7 bases between. CDR1 is SQVTM, CDR2 ANQGSEA, per germline. The CDR3 nucleotides are TGCAGCGTTGCACTCCTCACAGATACGCAGTATTTT. Protein: CSVALLTDTQYF.

The chain has TRBV5-4 and TRBJ2-3; the match to TRBD2 covers 9 bases. CDR1 and CDR2 (germline): SGHNT, YYREEE (reference sequence). Germline trimming cut 3 bases from V and 5 bases from J; bases unmatched to any gene: 10. This CDR3 has 16 residues. CDR3 loop: CASSSGVSGSVDTQYF. The CDR3 DNA sequence: TGTGCCAGCAGCTCCGGAGTTAGCGGGAGCGTAGATACGCAGTATTTT. The variable domain in full, completed from reference TRBV5-4 and TRBJ2-3, reads ETGVTQSPTHLIKTRGQQVTLRCSSQSGHNTVSWYQQALGQGPQFIFQYYREEENGRGNFPPRFSGLQFPNYSSELNVNALELDDSALYLCASSSGVSGSVDTQYFGPGTRLTVL.

This chain uses TRBV5-1 with TRBJ2-5; TRBD1 might be the D (6 bases). The CDR3 contains 16 residues. The V gene lost 3 bases and the J gene lost 7 bases, with 22 bases spanning the gap. The germline V gene encodes CDR1 SGHRS and CDR2 YFSETQ. The CDR3 protein is CASSSTGTTQITTQYF. CDR3 coding DNA: TGCGCCAGCAGCTCAACCGGGACAACGCAAATAACGACCCAGTACTTC.

This clone was picked up one time. The V gene is TRBV28, the J gene TRBJ2-7; 10 bases align to TRBD1. CDR3 size: 15 residues. After removal of 4 bases from V and 0 bases from J, the junction contained 3 bases not matched to a gene. Germline V gene lookup returns CDR1 MDHEN and CDR2 SYDVKM. The CDR3 sequence: CASSSGDRGSYEQYF. Written as DNA, the CDR3 is TGTGCCAGCAGTTCTGGGGACAGGGGCTCCTACGAGCAGTACTTC.

The chain joins TRBV18 to TRBJ1-6; 8 nucleotides agree with TRBD1. Losses at the gene ends were 3 bases for V and 8 bases for J; bases not matched to a gene: 6. This CDR3 has 15 amino acids. CDR1 is KGHSH, CDR2 LQKENI, per germline. The CDR3 coding sequence is TGTGCCAGCTCACCTTCGGACAGGGCGGATTCACCCCTCCACTTT. Protein: CASSPSDRADSPLHF. Drawing the rest from reference TRBV18 and TRBJ1-6, the complete variable domain is NAGVMQNPRHLVRRRGQEARLRCSPMKGHSHVYWYRQLPEEGLKFMVYLQKENIIDESGMPKERFSAEFPKEGPSILRIQQVVRGDSAAYFCASSPSDRADSPLHFGNGTRLTVT.

The chain joins TRBV27 to TRBJ2-1, with D possibly being TRBD1 (5 bases). The CDR3 loop spans 15 amino acids. CDR1 and CDR2 (germline): MNHEY, SMNVEV (reference sequence). Trimming left V 3 bases short and J 3 bases short, with 12 bases between. The CDR3 coding sequence is TGTGCCAGCAGTTTTACAGGTTCGGGCTACAATGAGCAGTTCTTC. This translates into CASSFTGSGYNEQFF.